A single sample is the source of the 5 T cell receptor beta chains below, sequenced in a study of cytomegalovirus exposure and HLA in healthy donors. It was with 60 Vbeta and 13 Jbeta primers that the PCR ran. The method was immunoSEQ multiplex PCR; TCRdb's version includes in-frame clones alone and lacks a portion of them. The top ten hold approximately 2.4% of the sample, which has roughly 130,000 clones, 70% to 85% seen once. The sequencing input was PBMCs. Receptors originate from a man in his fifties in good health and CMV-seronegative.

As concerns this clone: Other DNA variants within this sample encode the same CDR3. The CDR3 region has the DNA TGTGCCTGGATTAGCTCCTATAATTCACCCCTCCACTTT. Translated: CAWISSYNSPLHF. The chain has TRBV30 and TRBJ1-6; no clear D gene. The CDR3 has 13 residues. Germline V gene lookup returns CDR1 GTSNPN and CDR2 SVGIG (reference sequence). Between the trimmed V and J ends, which lost 4 bases and 0 bases, there was a span of 4 bases.

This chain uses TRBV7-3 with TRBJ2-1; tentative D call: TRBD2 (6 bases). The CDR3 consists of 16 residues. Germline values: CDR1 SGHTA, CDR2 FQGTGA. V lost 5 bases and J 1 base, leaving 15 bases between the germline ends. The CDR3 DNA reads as TGTGCCAGCAGCCGACATGGGGGGTATTCCTACAATGAGCAGTTCTTC. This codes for CASSRHGGYSYNEQFF.

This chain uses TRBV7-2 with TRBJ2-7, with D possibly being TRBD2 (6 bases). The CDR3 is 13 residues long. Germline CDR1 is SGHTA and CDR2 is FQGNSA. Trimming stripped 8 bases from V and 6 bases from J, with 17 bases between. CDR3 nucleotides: TGTGCCAGCGGCTGGGCGCGGGGTGGCGAGCAGTACTTC. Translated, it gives CASGWARGGEQYF.

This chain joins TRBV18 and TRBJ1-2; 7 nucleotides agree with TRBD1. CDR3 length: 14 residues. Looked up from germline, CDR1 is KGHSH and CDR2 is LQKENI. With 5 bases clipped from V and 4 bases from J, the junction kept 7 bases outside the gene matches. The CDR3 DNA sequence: TGTGCCAGCTCATGGACAGGCCACTTCTATGGCTACACCTTC. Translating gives CASSWTGHFYGYTF.

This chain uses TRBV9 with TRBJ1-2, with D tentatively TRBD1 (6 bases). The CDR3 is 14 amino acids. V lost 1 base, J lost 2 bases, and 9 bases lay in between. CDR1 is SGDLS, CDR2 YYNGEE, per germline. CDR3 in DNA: TGTGCCAGCAGCGTAAGGGGGGGAAACTATGGCTACACCTTC. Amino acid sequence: CASSVRGGNYGYTF.